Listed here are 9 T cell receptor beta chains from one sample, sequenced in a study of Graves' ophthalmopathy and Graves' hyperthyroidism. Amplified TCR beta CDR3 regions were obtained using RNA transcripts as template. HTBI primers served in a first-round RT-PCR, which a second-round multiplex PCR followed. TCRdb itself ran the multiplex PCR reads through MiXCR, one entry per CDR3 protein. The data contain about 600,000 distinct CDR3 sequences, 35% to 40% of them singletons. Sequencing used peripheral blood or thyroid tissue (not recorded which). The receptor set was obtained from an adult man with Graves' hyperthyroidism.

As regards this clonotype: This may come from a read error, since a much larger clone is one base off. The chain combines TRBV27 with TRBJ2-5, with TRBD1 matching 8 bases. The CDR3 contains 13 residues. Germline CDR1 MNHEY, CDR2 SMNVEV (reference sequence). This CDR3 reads CASGRGPLEIQYF. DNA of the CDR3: TGTGCCAGCGGCAGGGGGCCTTTGGAGATCCAGTACTTC.

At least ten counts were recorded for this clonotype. The CDR3, as DNA: TGTGCTAGTGGTTTGGGGACTTCGGCGAAGGGAGAGACCCAGTACTTC. Translated: CASGLGTSAKGETQYF. This chain links TRBV12-5 with TRBJ2-5, with D possibly TRBD2 on 5 matching bases. The V and J ends lost 1 base and 4 bases respectively, with 16 bases between them. The germline V gene encodes CDR1 LGHNT and CDR2 FRNRAP. The CDR3 consists of 16 residues.

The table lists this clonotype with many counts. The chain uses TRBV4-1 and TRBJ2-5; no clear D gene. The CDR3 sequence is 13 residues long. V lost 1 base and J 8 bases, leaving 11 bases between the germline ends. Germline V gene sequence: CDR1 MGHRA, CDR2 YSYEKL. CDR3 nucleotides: TGCGCCAGCAGCCAAGTTGGGGATAGAACCCAGTACTTC. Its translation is CASSQVGDRTQYF.

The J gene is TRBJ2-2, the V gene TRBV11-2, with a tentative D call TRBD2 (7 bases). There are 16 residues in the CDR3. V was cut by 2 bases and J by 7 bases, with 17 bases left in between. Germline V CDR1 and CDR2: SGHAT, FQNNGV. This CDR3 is CASSLRGAMVLGELFF. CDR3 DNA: TGTGCCAGCAGCTTACGGGGGGCAATGGTTCTCGGGGAGCTGTTTTTT.

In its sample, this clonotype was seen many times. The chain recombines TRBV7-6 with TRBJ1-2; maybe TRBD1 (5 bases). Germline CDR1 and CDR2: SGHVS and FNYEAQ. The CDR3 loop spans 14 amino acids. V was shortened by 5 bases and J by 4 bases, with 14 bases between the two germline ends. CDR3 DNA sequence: TGTGCCAGCAGCGCGGGGCCGGGTGGCTATGGCTACACCTTC. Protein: CASSAGPGGYGYTF.

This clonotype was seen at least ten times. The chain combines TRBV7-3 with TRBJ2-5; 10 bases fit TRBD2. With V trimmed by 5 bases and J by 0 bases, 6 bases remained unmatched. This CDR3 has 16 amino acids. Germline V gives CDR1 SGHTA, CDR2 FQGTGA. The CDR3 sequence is CASSPTSGDYQETQYF. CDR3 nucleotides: TGTGCCAGCAGCCCCACTAGCGGGGATTACCAAGAGACCCAGTACTTC.

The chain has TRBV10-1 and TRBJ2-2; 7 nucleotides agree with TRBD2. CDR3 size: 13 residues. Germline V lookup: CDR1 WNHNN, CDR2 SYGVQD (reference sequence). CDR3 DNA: TGCGCGAGCGGGGCAGCGAACACCGGGGAGCTGTTTTTT. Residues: CASGAANTGELFF.

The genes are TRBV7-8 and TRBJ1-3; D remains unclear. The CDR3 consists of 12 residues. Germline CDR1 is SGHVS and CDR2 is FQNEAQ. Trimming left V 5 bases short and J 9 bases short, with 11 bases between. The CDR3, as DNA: TGTGCCAGCAGCCGGACTAGTAGCACCATATATTTT. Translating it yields CASSRTSSTIYF.

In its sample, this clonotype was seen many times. CDR3 sequence: CASSQVLGQPQETQYF. CDR3 DNA sequence: TGCGCCAGCAGCCAAGTTTTGGGACAACCCCAAGAGACCCAGTACTTC. The chain uses TRBV4-1 and TRBJ2-5; TRBD1 might be the D (6 bases). V was clipped by 1 base and J by 1 base, with 13 bases between them. Germline V gene data show CDR1 as MGHRA and CDR2 as YSYEKL. This CDR3 region has 16 residues.